This entry features one T cell receptor beta chain sequence. The antigen is unknown. Template switching added a universal primer site; cDNA carried unique molecular identifiers. Via MiXCR, TCRdb re-called the 5' RACE reads, giving one row per CDR3 protein. The top ten hold around 7.2% of the sample, which has 300,000 to 400,000 distinct CDR3 sequences, roughly an eighth seen once. These data come from a study of identical twins. Study-wide results and caveats: Out-of-frame alpha sequences shared by twins showed excess low generation probability. Insertions were fewer in abundant cord blood beta clonotypes, whereas memory repertoires showed none of this pattern.

This same sample was also part of a study on yellow fever vaccine responses in identical twins.

Sequenced input: CD8+ T cells sorted from blood. The source of this sequence is a woman aged 18-29 years in good health.

The CDR3 DNA is TGTGCCAGCAGCGGTCGGGCAGGGTACAATGAGCAGTTCTTC. Amino acids: CASSGRAGYNEQFF. The chain recombines TRBV12-3 or TRBV12-4 with TRBJ2-1, with a weak D call TRBD1 (5 bases). V was clipped by 6 bases and J by 4 bases, with 13 bases between them. CDR3 length: 14 amino acids.